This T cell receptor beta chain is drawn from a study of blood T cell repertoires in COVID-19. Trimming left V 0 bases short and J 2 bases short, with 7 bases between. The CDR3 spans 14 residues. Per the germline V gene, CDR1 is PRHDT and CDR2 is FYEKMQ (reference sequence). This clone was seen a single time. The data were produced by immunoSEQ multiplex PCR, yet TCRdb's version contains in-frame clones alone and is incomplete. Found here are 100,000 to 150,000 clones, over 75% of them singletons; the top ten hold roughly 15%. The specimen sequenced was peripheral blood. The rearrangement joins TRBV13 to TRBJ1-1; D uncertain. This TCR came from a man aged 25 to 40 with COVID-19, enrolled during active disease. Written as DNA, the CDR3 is TGTGCCAGCAGCTTAGGGCGCCTCAACACTGAAGCTTTCTTT. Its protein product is CASSLGRLNTEAFF.